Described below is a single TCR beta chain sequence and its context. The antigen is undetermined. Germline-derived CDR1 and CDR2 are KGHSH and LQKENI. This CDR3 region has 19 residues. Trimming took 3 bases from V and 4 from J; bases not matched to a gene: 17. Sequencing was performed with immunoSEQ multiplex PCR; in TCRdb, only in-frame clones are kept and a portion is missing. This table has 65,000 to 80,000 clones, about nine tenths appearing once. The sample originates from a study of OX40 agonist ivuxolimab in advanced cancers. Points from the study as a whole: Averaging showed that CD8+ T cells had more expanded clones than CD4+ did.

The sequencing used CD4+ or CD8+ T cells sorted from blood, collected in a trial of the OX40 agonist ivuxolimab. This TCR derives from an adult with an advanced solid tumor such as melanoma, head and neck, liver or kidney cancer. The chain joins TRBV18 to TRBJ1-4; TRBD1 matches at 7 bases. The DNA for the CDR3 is TGTGCCAGCTCACCGACGCCCCTTGACAGGGATCGCCTTAATGAAAAACTGTTTTTT. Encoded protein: CASSPTPLDRDRLNEKLFF.